Below, one TCR beta chain is given with its context. The data originate from a study of cytomegalovirus exposure and HLA in healthy donors. This PCR relied on a set of 60 Vbeta primers and 13 Jbeta primers. Profiled with immunoSEQ multiplex PCR; TCRdb holds only in-frame clones, not every one. The sample includes about 86,000 clones, around 71% of them seen just once. Per germline, CDR1 LNHDA and CDR2 SQIVND (reference sequence). The CDR3 consists of 14 residues. Deletions cut 5 bases from V and 3 bases from J, with 11 bases between. Sequencing was done on a sample of PBMCs. The J gene is TRBJ1-5, the V gene TRBV19, with a tentative D call TRBD1 (5 bases). The sequence was obtained from a man between 60 and 70 years old in good health and CMV-seronegative. Written as DNA, the CDR3 is TGTGCCAGTAGTGGAGGGGTTCCCAATCAGCCCCAGCATTTT. Protein: CASSGGVPNQPQHF.